This T cell receptor (beta chain) stems from a study of T-cell reconstitution after alpha-beta-depleted transplantation in children. Broader study findings: At the one-year point after transplant, T-cell counts and TCRbeta diversity were found to come mostly from T cells that had been newly produced. Two months or so post-transplant, alpha-beta T cells reportedly derived from several hundred expanded graft clones. Surviving recipient T cells and thymic progenitors produced the high day-60 TCRbeta diversity seen in some patients.

Germline assignment: CDR1 LGHNA and CDR2 YNFKEQ. With V trimmed by 1 base and J by 3 bases, 12 bases remained unmatched. The CDR3 is 20 amino acids. This clonotype was picked up many times. The target antigen is unknown. The TCRbeta library was prepared with unique molecular identifiers. TCRdb re-called the PCR reads with MiXCR, one entry per CDR3 protein. The data hold about 460,000 distinct CDR3 sequences, with approximately 10% observed a single time. The sample consisted of PBMCs, taken before TCRalphabeta/CD19-depleted stem cell transplant. The receptor was isolated from a child aged 2-15 years with inherited bone marrow failure, due to receive a stem cell transplant. This chain uses TRBV4-2 with TRBJ2-3, with 14 bases aligning to TRBD2. The DNA of the CDR3 is TGTGCCAGCAGCCAAGCCCTCTTAGGACTAGCGGGAGGACATACAGATACGCAGTATTTT. Translating gives CASSQALLGLAGGHTDTQYF.